Shown below are 6 T cell receptor beta chains from a single sample sequenced in a study of shared clonotypes between healthy human individuals (dated by TCRdb to 2019 to 2021). CD8 naive samples were obtained by positive selection for CCR7 among CD45RO-negative cells, yielding a CD45RA+CCR7+ population from which TemRA cells were excluded. Library prep was done by the immunoSEQ multiplex PCR assay. TCRdb stores this immuneACCESS table with in-frame sequences only. Part of the clones is absent; in the studies checked, under half of the shortfall reflects unresolved V genes, and no reason is known for the rest. Here the sample has about 2.2 million clones; approximately 92% occur a single time. More than 1.5% of the sample goes to the ten largest clones. Specimen: naive CD8+ T cells from PBMCs. The intended sense of this specimen's cell subset or site label: CD45RA+CCR7+. These receptors were taken from a man aged 18 to 35 in good health. Some clones in this sample may be carry-over from other donors' samples.

The table lists this clone with a count of one. The CDR3 DNA follows: TGTGCCAGTACTTCGACTTCACAGGCGTGGGGCACAGATACGCAGTATTTT. Amino acids: CASTSTSQAWGTDTQYF. The rearrangement joins TRBV2 to TRBJ2-3; tentative D call: TRBD1 (5 bases). Looked up from germline, CDR1 is SNHLY and CDR2 is FYNNEI. Trimming pared 9 bases from V and 1 base from J, leaving 23 bases between. The CDR3 contains 17 residues.

V usage is TRBV27 and J usage is TRBJ1-1; perhaps TRBD1 as D (6 bases). This CDR3 is built from 17 residues. Germline V CDR1 and CDR2: MNHEY, SMNVEV (reference sequence). The V end was cut by 5 bases, the J end by 4 bases, with 23 bases between. The CDR3 DNA follows: TGTGCCAGCAGTGACGTCCCCCACAGGGTGGTTATCACTGAAGCTTTCTTT. Translating it yields CASSDVPHRVVITEAFF.

V usage is TRBV28 and J usage is TRBJ2-2; D unclear. This CDR3 comprises 13 residues. V lost 6 bases to trimming and J lost 6 bases, with 11 bases between them. CDR1 and CDR2 from the germline V gene are MDHEN and SYDVKM. The CDR3 sequence is CASSPLHPGELFF. CDR3 in DNA: TGTGCCAGCAGCCCTCTCCACCCCGGGGAGCTGTTTTTT.

Notes on this clone: The identical CDR3 is also encoded by other nucleotide sequences in the sample. This chain's CDR3 is CSARAGNEQFF. In DNA, the CDR3 is TGCAGTGCTAGAGCAGGCAATGAGCAGTTCTTC. This chain joins TRBV20-1 and TRBJ2-1; D remains ambiguous. Germline assignment: CDR1 DFQATT and CDR2 SNEGSKA (reference sequence). Between the trimmed V and J ends, which lost 1 base and 6 bases, there was a span of 4 bases. This CDR3 region has 11 residues.

The chain is built from TRBV30 and TRBJ2-5; tentatively, D is TRBD1 (6 bases). TRBJ2-7 matches the DNA end more closely, so the J call is doubtful. Germline V CDR1 and CDR2: GTSNPN, SVGIG (reference sequence). The CDR3 has 14 residues. CDR3 residues: CAWSGQESLYEQYF. Here the CDR3 DNA reads TGTGCCTGGAGTGGACAGGAGAGCCTCTACGAGCAGTACTTC.

V and J are TRBV6-5 and TRBJ2-7; TRBD1 matches 9 bases. CDR1 MNHEY and CDR2 SVGAGI come from the germline V gene. CDR3 size: 15 residues. The J segment lost 3 bases and the V segment lost 4 bases, leaving 7 bases of the junction unmatched. The CDR3 nucleotides read TGTGCCAGCAGTTTGGGACAGGGCGCTTTCTACGAGCAGTACTTC. It translates to CASSLGQGAFYEQYF.